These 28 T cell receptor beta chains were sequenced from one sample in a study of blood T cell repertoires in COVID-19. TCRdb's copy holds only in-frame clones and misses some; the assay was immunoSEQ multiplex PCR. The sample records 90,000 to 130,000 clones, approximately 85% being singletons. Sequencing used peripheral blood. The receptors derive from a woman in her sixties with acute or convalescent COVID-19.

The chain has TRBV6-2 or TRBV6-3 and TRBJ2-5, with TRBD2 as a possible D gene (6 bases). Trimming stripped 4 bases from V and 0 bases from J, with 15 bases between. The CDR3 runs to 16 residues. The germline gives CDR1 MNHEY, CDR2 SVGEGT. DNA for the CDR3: TGTGCCAGCAGTTTGGGCCAGCGGGCGTACCAAGAGACCCAGTACTTC. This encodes CASSLGQRAYQETQYF.

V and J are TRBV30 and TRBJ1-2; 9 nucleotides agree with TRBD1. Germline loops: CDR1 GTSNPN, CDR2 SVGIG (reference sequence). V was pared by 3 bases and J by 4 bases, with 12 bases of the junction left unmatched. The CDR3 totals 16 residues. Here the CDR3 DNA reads TGTGCCTGGAGGGGTTTTACAGGGGGCAGAACCTATGGCTACACCTTC. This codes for CAWRGFTGGRTYGYTF.

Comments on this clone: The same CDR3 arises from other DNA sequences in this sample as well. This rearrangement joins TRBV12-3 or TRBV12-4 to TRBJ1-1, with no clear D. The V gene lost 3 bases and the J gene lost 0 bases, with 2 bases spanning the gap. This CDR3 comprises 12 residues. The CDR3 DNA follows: TGTGCCAGCAGTTTTATGAACACTGAAGCTTTCTTT. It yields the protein CASSFMNTEAFF.

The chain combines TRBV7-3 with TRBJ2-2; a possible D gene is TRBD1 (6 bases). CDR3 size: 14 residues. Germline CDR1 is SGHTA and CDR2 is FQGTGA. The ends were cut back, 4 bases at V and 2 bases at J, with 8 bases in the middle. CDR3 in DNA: TGTGCCAGCAGCTGGACAGATAACACCGGGGAGCTGTTTTTT. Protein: CASSWTDNTGELFF.

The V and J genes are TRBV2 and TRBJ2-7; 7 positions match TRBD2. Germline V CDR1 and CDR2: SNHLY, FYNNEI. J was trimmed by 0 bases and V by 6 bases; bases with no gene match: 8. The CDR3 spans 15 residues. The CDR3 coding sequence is TGTGCCAGCAGGGACCTGGGAGGGCTCTCCTACGAGCAGTACTTC. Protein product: CASRDLGGLSYEQYF.

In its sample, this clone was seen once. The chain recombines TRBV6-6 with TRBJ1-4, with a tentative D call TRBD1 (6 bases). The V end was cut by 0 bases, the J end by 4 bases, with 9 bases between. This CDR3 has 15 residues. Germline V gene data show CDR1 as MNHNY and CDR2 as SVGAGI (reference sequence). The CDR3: CASSYSGRGNEKLFF. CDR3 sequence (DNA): TGTGCCAGCAGTTACTCGGGCAGGGGTAATGAAAAACTGTTTTTT.

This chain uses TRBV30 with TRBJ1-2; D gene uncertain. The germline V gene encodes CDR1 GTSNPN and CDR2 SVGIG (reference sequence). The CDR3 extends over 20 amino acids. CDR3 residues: CASLDGIQPGTVPANYGYTF. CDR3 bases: TGTGCTTCGTTGGACGGGATCCAACCCGGCACCGTCCCAGCTAACTATGGCTACACCTTC.

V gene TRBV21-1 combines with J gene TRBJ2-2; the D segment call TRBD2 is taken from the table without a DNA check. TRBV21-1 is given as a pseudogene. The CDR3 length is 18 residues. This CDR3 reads CASSESRLAGGRTGELFF. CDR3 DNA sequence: TGTGCCAGCAGCGAATCCCGACTAGCGGGGGGTCGGACCGGGGAGCTGTTTTTT.

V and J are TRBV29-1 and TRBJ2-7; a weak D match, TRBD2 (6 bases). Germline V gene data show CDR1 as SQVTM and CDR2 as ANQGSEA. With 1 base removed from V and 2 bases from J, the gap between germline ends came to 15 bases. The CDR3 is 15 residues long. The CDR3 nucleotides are TGCAGCGTTGAAGGGGAGGACATTGGAACCTACGAGCAGTACTTC. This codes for CSVEGEDIGTYEQYF.

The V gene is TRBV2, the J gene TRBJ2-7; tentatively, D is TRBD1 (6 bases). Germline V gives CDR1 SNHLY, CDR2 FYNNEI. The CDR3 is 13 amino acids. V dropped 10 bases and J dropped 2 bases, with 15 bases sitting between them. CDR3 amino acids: CATRQGLPYEQYF. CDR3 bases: TGTGCCACACGGCAGGGGCTCCCCTACGAGCAGTACTTC.

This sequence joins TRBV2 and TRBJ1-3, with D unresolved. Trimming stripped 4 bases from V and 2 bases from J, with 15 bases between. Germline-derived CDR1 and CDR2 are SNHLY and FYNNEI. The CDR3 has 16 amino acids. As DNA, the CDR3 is TGTGCCAGCAGTGGACGTCCCCCGGGGACTGGAAACACCATATATTTT. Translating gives CASSGRPPGTGNTIYF.

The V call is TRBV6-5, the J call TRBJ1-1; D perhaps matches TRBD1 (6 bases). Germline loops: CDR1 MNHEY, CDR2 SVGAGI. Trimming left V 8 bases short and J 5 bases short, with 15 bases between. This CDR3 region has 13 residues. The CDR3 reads CASALIGGTEAFF. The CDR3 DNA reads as TGTGCCAGCGCTCTTATAGGGGGAACTGAAGCTTTCTTT.

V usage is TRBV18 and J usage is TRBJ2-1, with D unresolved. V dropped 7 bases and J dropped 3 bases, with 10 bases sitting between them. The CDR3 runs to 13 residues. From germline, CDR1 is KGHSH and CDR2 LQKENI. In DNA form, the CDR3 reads TGTGCCAGCTACATTCCCCGCTACAATGAGCAGTTCTTC. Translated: CASYIPRYNEQFF.

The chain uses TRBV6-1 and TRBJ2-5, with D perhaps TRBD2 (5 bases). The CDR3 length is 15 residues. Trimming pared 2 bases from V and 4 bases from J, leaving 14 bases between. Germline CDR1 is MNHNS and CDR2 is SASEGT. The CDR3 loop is CASSEFAGIRETQYF. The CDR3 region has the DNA TGTGCCAGCAGTGAATTTGCCGGGATAAGAGAGACCCAGTACTTC.

The CDR3 DNA sequence: TGCGCCAGCAGCTTGGTGCAGGGCTACAATGAGCAGTTCTTC. It yields the protein CASSLVQGYNEQFF. The chain uses TRBV5-1 and TRBJ2-1; a weak D match, TRBD1 (5 bases). The V end was cut by 0 bases, the J end by 3 bases, with 7 bases between. Germline V gives CDR1 SGHRS, CDR2 YFSETQ. The CDR3 has 14 amino acids. Together with reference TRBV5-1 and TRBJ2-1, the CDR3 gives the full variable domain: KAGVTQTPRYLIKTRGQQVTLSCSPISGHRSVSWYQQTPGQGLQFLFEYFSETQRNKGNFPGRFSGRQFSNSRSEMNVSTLELGDSALYLCASSLVQGYNEQFFGPGTRLTVL.

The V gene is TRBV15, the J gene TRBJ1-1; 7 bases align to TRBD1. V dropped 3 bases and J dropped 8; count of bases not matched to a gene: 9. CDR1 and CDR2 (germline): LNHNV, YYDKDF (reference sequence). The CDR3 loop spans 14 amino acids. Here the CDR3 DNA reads TGTGCCACCAGCAGCGGACAGGAAGGAACCGAAGCTTTCTTT. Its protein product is CATSSGQEGTEAFF.

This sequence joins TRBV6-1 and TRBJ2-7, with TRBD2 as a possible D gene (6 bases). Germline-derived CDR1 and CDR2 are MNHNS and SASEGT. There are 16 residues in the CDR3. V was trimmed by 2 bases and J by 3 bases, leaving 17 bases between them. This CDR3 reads CASSEPVGGRGYEQYF. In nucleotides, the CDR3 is TGTGCCAGCAGTGAACCAGTCGGGGGTCGGGGCTACGAGCAGTACTTC.

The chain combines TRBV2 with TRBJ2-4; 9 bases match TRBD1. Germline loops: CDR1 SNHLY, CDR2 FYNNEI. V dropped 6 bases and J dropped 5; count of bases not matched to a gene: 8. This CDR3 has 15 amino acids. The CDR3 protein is CASSYRGRGENIQYF. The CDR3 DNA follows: TGTGCCAGCAGCTACAGGGGGCGCGGGGAAAACATTCAGTACTTC.

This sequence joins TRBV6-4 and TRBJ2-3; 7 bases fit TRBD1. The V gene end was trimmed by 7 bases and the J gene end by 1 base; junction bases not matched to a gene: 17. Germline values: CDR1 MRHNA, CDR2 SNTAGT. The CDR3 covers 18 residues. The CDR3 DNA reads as TGTGCCAGCACTGGGGGCGGTGGGACAGCCCGTTGCACAGATACGCAGTATTTT. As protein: CASTGGGGTARCTDTQYF.

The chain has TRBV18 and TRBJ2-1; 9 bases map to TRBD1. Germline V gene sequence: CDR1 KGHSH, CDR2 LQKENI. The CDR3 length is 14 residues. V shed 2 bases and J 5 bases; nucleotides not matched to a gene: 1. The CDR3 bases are TGTGCCAGCTCACCAAGGACAGGGGACAATGAGCAGTTCTTC. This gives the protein CASSPRTGDNEQFF. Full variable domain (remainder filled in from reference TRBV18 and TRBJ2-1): NAGVMQNPRHLVRRRGQEARLRCSPMKGHSHVYWYRQLPEEGLKFMVYLQKENIIDESGMPKERFSAEFPKEGPSILRIQQVVRGDSAAYFCASSPRTGDNEQFFGPGTRLTVL.

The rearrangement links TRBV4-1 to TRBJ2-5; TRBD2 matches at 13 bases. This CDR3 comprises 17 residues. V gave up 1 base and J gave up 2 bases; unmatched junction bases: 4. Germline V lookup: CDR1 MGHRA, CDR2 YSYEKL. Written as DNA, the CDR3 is TGCGCCAGCAGCCAAGCCGGGACTAGCGGGGAACAAGAGACCCAGTACTTC. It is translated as CASSQAGTSGEQETQYF.

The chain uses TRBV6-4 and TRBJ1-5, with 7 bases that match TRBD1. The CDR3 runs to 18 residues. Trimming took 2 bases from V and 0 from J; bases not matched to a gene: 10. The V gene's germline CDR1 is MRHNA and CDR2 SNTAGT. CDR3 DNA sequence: TGTGCCAGCAGTGACCGAGGGGACAGCATTAATAGCAATCAGCCCCAGCATTTT. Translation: CASSDRGDSINSNQPQHF.

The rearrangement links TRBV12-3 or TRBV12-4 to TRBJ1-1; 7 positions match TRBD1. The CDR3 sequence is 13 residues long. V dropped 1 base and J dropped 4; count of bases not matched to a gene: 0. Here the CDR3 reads CASSLDRGTEAFF. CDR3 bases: TGTGCCAGCAGTTTAGACAGGGGCACTGAAGCTTTCTTT.

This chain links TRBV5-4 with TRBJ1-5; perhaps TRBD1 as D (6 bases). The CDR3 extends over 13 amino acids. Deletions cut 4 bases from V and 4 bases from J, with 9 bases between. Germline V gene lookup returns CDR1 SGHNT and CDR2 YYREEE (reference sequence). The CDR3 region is CASSRDINQPQHF. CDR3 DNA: TGTGCCAGCAGCCGGGACATTAATCAGCCCCAGCATTTT.

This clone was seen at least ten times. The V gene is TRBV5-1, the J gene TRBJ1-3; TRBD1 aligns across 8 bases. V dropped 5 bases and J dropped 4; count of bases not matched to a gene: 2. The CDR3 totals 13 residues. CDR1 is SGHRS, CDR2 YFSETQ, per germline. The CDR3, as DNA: TGCGCCAGCAGGTGGGACAGGGGAAACACCATATATTTT. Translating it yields CASRWDRGNTIYF.

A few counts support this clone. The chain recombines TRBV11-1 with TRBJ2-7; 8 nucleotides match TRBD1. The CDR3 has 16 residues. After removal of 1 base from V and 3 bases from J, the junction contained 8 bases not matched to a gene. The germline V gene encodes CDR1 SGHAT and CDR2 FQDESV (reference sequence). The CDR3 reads CASSLESGQGYYEQYF. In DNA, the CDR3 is TGTGCCAGCAGCTTAGAATCCGGACAGGGTTACTACGAGCAGTACTTC.

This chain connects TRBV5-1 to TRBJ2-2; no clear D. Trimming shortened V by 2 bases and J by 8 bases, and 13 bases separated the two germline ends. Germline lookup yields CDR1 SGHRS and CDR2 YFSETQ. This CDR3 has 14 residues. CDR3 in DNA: TGCGCCAGCAGCTTCGACGGCGGAAATGGGGAGCTGTTTTTT. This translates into CASSFDGGNGELFF.

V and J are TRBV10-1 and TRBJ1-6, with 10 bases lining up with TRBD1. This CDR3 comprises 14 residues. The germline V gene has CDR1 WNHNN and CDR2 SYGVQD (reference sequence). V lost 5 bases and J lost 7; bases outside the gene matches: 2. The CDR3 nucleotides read TGCGCCAGCAGTTGGACAGGGGGGAATTCACCCCTCCACTTT. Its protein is CASSWTGGNSPLHF.